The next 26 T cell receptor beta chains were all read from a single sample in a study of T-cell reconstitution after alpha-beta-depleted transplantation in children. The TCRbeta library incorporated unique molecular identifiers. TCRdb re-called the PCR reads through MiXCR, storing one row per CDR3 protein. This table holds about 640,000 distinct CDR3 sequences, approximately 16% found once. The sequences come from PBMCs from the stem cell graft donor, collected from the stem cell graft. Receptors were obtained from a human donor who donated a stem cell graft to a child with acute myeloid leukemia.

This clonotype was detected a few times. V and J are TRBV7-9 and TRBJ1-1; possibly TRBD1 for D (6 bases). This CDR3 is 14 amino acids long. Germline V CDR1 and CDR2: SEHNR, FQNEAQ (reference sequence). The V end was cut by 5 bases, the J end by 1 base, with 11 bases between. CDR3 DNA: TGTGCCAGCAGCCCCGACAGGAGGAACACTGAAGCTTTCTTT. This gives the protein CASSPDRRNTEAFF.

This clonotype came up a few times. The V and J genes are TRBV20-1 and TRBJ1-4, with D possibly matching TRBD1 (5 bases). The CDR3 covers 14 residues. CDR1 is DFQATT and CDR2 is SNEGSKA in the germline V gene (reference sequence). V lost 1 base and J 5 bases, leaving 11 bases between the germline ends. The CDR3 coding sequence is TGCAGTGCTAGAGCGACAGTGCCGAATGAAAAACTGTTTTTT. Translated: CSARATVPNEKLFF.

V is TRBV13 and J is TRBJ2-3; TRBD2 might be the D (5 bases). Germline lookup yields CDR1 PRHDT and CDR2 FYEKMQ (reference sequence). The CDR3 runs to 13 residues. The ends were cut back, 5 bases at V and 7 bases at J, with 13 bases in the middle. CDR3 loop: CASSPETGNTQYF. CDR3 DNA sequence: TGTGCCAGCAGCCCCGAGACCGGGAATACGCAGTATTTT.

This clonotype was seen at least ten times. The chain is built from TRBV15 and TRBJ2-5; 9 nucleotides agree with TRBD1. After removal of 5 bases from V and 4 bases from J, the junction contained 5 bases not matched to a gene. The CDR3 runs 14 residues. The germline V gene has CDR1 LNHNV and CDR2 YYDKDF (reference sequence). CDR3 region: CATSPTGGLETQYF. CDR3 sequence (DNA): TGTGCCACCAGCCCAACAGGGGGCCTAGAGACCCAGTACTTC.

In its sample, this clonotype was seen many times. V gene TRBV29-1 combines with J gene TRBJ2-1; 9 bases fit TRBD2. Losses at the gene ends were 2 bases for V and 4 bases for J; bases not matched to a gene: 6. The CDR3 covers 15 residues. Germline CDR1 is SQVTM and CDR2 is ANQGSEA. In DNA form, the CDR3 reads TGCAGCGTTGAACTAGCGGGGTCGCTATACAATGAGCAGTTCTTC. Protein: CSVELAGSLYNEQFF.

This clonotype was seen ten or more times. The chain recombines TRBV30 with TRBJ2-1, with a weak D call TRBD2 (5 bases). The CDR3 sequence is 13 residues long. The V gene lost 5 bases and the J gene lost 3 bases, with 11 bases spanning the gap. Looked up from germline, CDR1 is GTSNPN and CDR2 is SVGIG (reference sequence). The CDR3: CAWALEVYNEQFF. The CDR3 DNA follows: TGTGCCTGGGCTCTGGAGGTCTACAATGAGCAGTTCTTC.

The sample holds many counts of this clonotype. The CDR3 coding sequence is TGCGCCAGCAGCGGCGCGGGGGGGCCGGTCGATGAGCAGTTCTTC. It translates to CASSGAGGPVDEQFF. V is TRBV5-1 and J is TRBJ2-1; 9 bases agree with TRBD2. This CDR3 region has 15 residues. In germline, CDR1 is SGHRS, CDR2 YFSETQ. The V gene end was trimmed by 4 bases and the J gene end by 8 bases; junction bases not matched to a gene: 10.

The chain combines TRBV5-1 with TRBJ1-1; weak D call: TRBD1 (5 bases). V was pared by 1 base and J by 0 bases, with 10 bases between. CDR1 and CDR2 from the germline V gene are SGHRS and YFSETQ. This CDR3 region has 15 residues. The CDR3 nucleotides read TGCGCCAGCAGCTTGTCGGAGGGGATGAACACTGAAGCTTTCTTT. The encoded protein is CASSLSEGMNTEAFF.

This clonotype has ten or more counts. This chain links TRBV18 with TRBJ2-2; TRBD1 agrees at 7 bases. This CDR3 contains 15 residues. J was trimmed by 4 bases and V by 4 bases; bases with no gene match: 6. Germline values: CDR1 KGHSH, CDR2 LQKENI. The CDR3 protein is CASSRRDSSTGELFF. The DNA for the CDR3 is TGTGCCAGCTCACGAAGGGACAGCAGCACCGGGGAGCTGTTTTTT.

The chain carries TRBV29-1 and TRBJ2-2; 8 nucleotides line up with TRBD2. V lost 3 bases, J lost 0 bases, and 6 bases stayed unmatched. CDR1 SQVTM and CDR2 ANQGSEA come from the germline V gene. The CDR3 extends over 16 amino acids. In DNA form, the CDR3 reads TGCAGCGTTGAGGGCGGGGGGCCCTCGAACACCGGGGAGCTGTTTTTT. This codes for CSVEGGGPSNTGELFF.

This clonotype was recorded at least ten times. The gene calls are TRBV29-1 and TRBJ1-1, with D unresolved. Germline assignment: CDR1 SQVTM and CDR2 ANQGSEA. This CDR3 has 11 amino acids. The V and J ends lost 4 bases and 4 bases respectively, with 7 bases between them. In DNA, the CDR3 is TGCAGCGTTGCCGAGGGCACTGAAGCTTTCTTT. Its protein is CSVAEGTEAFF.

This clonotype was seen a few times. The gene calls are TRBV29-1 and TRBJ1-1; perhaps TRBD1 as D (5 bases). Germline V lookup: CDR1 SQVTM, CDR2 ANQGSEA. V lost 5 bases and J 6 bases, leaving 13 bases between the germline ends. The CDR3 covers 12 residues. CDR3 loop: CSVPAGGAEAFF. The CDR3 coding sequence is TGCAGCGTTCCGGCGGGGGGGGCTGAAGCTTTCTTT.

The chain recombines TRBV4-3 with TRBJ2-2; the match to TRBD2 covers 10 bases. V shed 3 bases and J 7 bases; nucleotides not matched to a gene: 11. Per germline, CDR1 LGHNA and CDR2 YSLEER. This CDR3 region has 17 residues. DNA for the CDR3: TGCGCCAGCAGCCAGGACCCGCCTAGCGGGGGTCGCGGGGAGCTGTTTTTT. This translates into CASSQDPPSGGRGELFF.

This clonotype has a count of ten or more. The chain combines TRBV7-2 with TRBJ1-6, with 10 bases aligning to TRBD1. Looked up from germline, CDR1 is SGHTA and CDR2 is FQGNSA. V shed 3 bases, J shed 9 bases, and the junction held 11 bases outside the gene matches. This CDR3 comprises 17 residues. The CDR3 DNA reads TGTGCCAGCAGCTTTTCCCCACCGGGACAGGGGAGTTCACCCCTCCACTTT. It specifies CASSFSPPGQGSSPLHF.

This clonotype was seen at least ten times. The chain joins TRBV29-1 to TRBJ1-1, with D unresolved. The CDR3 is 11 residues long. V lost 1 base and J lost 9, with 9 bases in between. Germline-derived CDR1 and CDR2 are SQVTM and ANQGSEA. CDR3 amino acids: CSVEGKQKAFF. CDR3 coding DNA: TGCAGCGTTGAAGGGAAGCAGAAAGCTTTCTTT.

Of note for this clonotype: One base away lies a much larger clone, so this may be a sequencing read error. The CDR3 loop reads CASSQDIDTQYF. As DNA, the CDR3 is TGCGCCAGCAGCCAAGATATAGATACGCAGTATTTT. The rearrangement joins TRBV4-3 to TRBJ2-3; D not resolved. Germline V gene sequence: CDR1 LGHNA, CDR2 YSLEER. This CDR3 spans 12 amino acids. V lost 0 bases, J lost 5 bases, and 3 bases lay in between.

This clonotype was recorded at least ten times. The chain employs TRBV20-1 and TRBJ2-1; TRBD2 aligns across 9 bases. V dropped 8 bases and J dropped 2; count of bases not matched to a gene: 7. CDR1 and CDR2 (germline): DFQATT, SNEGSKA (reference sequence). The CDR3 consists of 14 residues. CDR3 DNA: TGCAGTACGGATCCTAGCGGGGCCTACAATGAGCAGTTCTTC. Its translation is CSTDPSGAYNEQFF.

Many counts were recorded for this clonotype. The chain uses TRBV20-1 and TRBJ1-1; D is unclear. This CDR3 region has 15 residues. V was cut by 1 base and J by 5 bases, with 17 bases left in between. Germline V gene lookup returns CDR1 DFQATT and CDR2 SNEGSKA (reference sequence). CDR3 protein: CSARGAGLARTEAFF. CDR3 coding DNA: TGCAGTGCTAGAGGAGCCGGCCTCGCGAGGACTGAAGCTTTCTTT.

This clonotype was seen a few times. CDR3: CSASWATSGNQPQHF. The CDR3, as DNA: TGCAGTGCCTCCTGGGCGACCTCTGGCAATCAGCCCCAGCATTTT. This sequence joins TRBV20-1 and TRBJ1-5; D is unclear. The V gene's germline CDR1 is DFQATT and CDR2 SNEGSKA (reference sequence). The CDR3 totals 15 residues. Trimming shortened V by 6 bases and J by 2 bases, and 17 bases separated the two germline ends.

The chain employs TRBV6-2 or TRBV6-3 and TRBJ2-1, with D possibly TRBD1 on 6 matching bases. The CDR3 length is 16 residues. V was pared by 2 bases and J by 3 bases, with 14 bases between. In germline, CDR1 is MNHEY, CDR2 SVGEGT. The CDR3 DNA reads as TGTGCCAGCAGTTACGAGGTGGGGGCGATCTACAATGAGCAGTTCTTC. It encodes CASSYEVGAIYNEQFF.

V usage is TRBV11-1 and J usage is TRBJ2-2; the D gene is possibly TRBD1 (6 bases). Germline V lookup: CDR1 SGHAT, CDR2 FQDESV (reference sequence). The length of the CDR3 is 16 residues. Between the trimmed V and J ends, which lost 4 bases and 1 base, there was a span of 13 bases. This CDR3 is CASSSWGTLNTGELFF. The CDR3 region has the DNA TGTGCCAGCAGCTCTTGGGGGACACTGAACACCGGGGAGCTGTTTTTT.

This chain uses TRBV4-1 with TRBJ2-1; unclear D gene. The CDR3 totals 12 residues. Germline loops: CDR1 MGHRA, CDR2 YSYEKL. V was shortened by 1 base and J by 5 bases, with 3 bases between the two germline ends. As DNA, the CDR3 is TGCGCCAGCAGCCAAGTGAACAATGAGCAGTTCTTC. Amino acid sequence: CASSQVNNEQFF.

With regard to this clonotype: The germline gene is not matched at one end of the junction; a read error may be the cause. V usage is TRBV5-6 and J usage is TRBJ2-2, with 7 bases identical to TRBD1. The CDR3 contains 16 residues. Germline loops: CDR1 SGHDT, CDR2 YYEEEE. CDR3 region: CAISLARTGNTGELFF. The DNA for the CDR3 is TGTGCCATCAGCTTGGCCCGGACAGGGAACACCGGGGAGCTGTTTTTT.

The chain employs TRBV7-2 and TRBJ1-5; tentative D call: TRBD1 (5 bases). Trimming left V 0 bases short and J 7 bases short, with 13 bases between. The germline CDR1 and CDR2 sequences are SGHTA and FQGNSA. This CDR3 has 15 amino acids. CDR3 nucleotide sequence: TGTGCCAGCAGCTTAGCGCTCGGGGGAGGGCAGCCCCAGCATTTT. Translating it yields CASSLALGGGQPQHF.

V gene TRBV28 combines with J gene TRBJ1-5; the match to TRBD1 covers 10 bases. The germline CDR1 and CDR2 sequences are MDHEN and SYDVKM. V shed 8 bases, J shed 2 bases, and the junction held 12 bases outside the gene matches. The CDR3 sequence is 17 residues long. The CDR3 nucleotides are TGTGCCAGCCGTCGGGACAGGGGAGGAGTCGGCAATCAGCCCCAGCATTTT. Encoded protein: CASRRDRGGVGNQPQHF.

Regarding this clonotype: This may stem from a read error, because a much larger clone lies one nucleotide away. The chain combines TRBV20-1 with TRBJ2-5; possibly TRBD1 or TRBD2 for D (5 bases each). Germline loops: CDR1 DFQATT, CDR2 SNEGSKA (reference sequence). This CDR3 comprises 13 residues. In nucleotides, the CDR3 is TGCAGTGCTAGTGGCAGGGACCATGAGACCCAGTACTTC. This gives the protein CSASGRDHETQYF.